This TCR beta chain was observed in a study of cytotoxic CD8 clonotypes in ibrutinib-treated CLL (dated by TCRdb to the early 2020s). Context from the whole study: The cohort was composed of ten to eleven relapsed/refractory and approximately 14 treatment-naive patients; IGHV unmutated status was identified in some 17 patients. Longitudinal samples were obtainable from about 30% of the 86 participants in the trial. Cryopreserved peripheral blood mononuclear cells were obtained prior to treatment, at the time of response, and at either disease progression or sustained remission. Every sample from remission and from progressive disease was obtained while the patients were still on ibrutinib. Responses were partial in about 25 patients and complete in 2; after median around 66 months follow-up, about 15 stayed in remission and some twelve progressed. Samples averaged approximately 250,000 productive templates and 94,082 productive rearrangements. Samples at response were collected after a median of approximately twelve months of treatment, with a range of 6 to 36 months.

What the time point label conveys for this sample: 12 months on ibrutinib. For TCR beta library preparation, roughly 2 micrograms of genomic DNA was extracted from cryopreserved PBMCs. Longitudinal blood samples from CLL patients on ibrutinib monotherapy underwent high-throughput TCR beta sequencing. The patients took part in an open-label, single-center phase 2 trial of ibrutinib monotherapy. Beyond this particular receptor, the publication reports: Baseline clonality exceeded that of age-matched healthy donors and correlated strongly with circulating CD8+ T-cell counts. Public clonotypes were rare and either contracted or stayed stable during treatment, and the rise in clonality at ibrutinib response reflected the expansion of private clonotypes. Sampling times were not matched between patients in sustained remission and patients whose disease was progressing, and lymph node repertoires were not examined. Clonality rose at ibrutinib response, remained stable during sustained remission, and dropped back toward baseline at progression.

V loses 4 bases, J loses 2 bases, and the germline ends lie 9 bases apart. Its CDR3 holds 14 amino acids, cysteine through phenylalanine. The kept DNA is CDR3 alone, 42 bases in frame from the first base. CDR1 and CDR2, looked up from the germline V gene, are SGHDT and YYEEEE. As concerns this clone: No antigen is known for it. Qualities for individual bases were not recorded, and no much larger clone is one base off.

Each clonotype received, on average, about 10x coverage in deep resolution sequencing performed on a MiSeq, where the target depth lay between 1 in 1 million and 1 in 200,000 T cells. The immunoSEQ hsTCRB Kit was used to generate the TCR beta libraries. Under the source paper's analysis protocol: Data were analyzed with ImmunoSEQ Data Assistant and ImmunoSEQ Analyzer, with V, D and J genes assigned per IMGT definitions. Clonality, which ranges from 0 to 1, was calculated by subtracting the normalized Shannon entropy of productive rearrangement frequencies from one. Only overrepresented clonotypes making up at least 0.05% of the repertoire of each patient were included in the public clonotype analysis. About a dozen age-matched healthy donor repertoires from immuneACCESS served as clonality controls. TCRdb's version of the immuneACCESS table is confined to in-frame rearrangements and falls short of the full clone set. An unresolved V gene accounts for under half of the shortfall where checked; the remainder is of unknown origin. V, J and clone size were drawn from that table, and D and trimming were deduced from the DNA. The sample table records 120,000 to 150,000 clones; about 80% of these occur just once. The ten largest clonotypes hold about 29% of the sample.

The sample here was PBMCs, taken after 12 months of ibrutinib treatment. The rearrangement joined TRBV5-6 to TRBJ2-2; the D gene is perhaps TRBD2, on 5 matching bases. This TCR was sampled from a human donor with chronic lymphocytic leukemia. The base sequence is TGTGCCAGCAGCCCCACGGGAAACACCGGGGAGCTGTTTTTT. Translated, this is CASSPTGNTGELFF.